A selection of T cell receptor beta chains follows, all from one sample in a study of immune evolution from preneoplasia to lung adenocarcinoma. Measured with immunoSEQ multiplex PCR; TCRdb has only the in-frame clones, and not every one. The table lists under 10,000 clones, more than 75% of them singletons. The source material was FFPE adjacent normal lung tissue. The receptors shown here come from a person aged 55-79 years with lung adenocarcinoma. Both conserved end residues are part of each CDR3. The D gene is left open where the match is weak. Only part of the rows carry a size: once, few, many, or a class if the clone is expanded.

>14|TRBJ2-7|TRBV2|TRBD1|once
TGTGCCAGCGAGGACGACAGGGTTTCCTACGAGCAGTACTTC
CASEDDRVSYEQYF
>15|TRBJ2-2|TRBV9|-|-
TGTGCCAGCAGGGCCGGACTATTTACGACCGGGGAGCTGTTTTTT
CASRAGLFTTGELFF
>16|TRBJ2-7|TRBV5-6|-|-
TGTGCCAGCAGCCCCTCCCCCGTAGGGGGGGACTACGAGCAGTACTTC
CASSPSPVGGDYEQYF
>14|TRBJ1-4|TRBV5-1|-|-
TGCGCCAGCAGCTTGAACACCTTGGGTGAAAAACTGTTTTTT
CASSLNTLGEKLFF
>15|TRBJ2-5|TRBV18|TRBD1|-
TGTGCCAGCTCACCCTGGACAGGGGACCAAGAGACCCAGTACTTC
CASSPWTGDQETQYF
>12|TRBJ2-5|TRBV5-8|-|-
TGTGCCAACAGGCGGGTTGACGAGACCCAGTACTTC
CANRRVDETQYF
>14|TRBJ2-7|TRBV28|TRBD2|-
TGTGCCAGCAGTCCCTCGACTAGCGTCGACGAGCAGTACTTC
CASSPSTSVDEQYF
>15|TRBJ2-3|TRBV7-9|TRBD2|-
TGTGCCAGCAGCTTAGACGGGAGGTCGACAGATACGCAGTATTTT
CASSLDGRSTDTQYF
>13|TRBJ1-1|TRBV29-1|-|once
TGCAGCGCATTCAAACAGGGGAACACTGAAGCTTTCTTT
CSAFKQGNTEAFF
>16|TRBJ2-1|TRBV10-1|TRBD1|few
TGCGCCAGCAGTGAGGAGGACAGGGGATTGAAGTATGAGCAGTTCTTC
CASSEEDRGLKYEQFF
>13|TRBJ1-1|TRBV2|-|-
TGTGCCAGCAGTTATTCGGAGAACACTGAAGCTTTCTTT
CASSYSENTEAFF
>13|TRBJ1-2|TRBV10-2|-|once
TGCGCCAGCCGGGTTGTGGCTTCCTCAGGCTACACCTTC
CASRVVASSGYTF
>16|TRBJ2-3|TRBV6-5|-|-
TGTGCCAGCAGTTACGAGTCGGGACTCCGCACAGATACGCAGTATTTT
CASSYESGLRTDTQYF
>16|TRBJ1-2|TRBV6-6|TRBD1|-
TGTGCCAGCAGTTACTCTCCCCCGCACAGGGGCTATGGCTACACCTTC
CASSYSPPHRGYGYTF
>15|TRBJ1-5|TRBV19|-|-
TGTGCCAGTAGTATAGGGGTCGGCTTCAATCAGCCCCAGCATTTT
CASSIGVGFNQPQHF
>14|TRBJ2-2|TRBV7-9|-|-
TGTGCCAGCAGCACACTAGGGTACACCGGGGAGCTGTTTTTT
CASSTLGYTGELFF
>15|TRBJ1-1|TRBV7-3|-|-
TGTGCCAGCAGCTTATCGCCCGGACCTAACACTGAAGCTTTCTTT
CASSLSPGPNTEAFF
>14|TRBJ2-3|TRBV7-3|-|few
TGTGCCAGCAGCGCCTGGGGGGGCGTGGACACGCAGTATTTT
CASSAWGGVDTQYF
>14|TRBJ2-7|TRBV13|-|-
TGTGCCAGCAGCAAAGGCATCAGGGACTACGAGCAGTACTTC
CASSKGIRDYEQYF
>15|TRBJ2-7|TRBV28|TRBD1|-
TGTGCCAGCACCCCGGGTTCAGGGGGAGTCTTCGAGCAGTACTTC
CASTPGSGGVFEQYF
>12|TRBJ1-2|TRBV18|-|-
TGTGCCAGCTCACCAACCCGGGGGGTCTACACCTTC
CASSPTRGVYTF
>15|TRBJ2-7|TRBV2|-|-
TGTGCCAGCAGTCCCGCTAGCGTGAGCTCCTACGAGCAGTACTTC
CASSPASVSSYEQYF
>14|TRBJ2-5|TRBV5-4|TRBD2|-
TGTGCCAGCAGCTTGGGGACTAGTTCAGAGACCCAGTACTTC
CASSLGTSSETQYF
>16|TRBJ1-1|TRBV11-2|-|-
TGTGCCAGCAGCTTAGTGCCAGGGAGGGTGAACACTGAAGCTTTCTTT
CASSLVPGRVNTEAFF
>13|TRBJ1-1|TRBV29-1|-|-
TGCATCGCTGGGGCAGGGGTACGAAGTGAAGCTTTCTTT
CIAGAGVRSEAFF
>15|TRBJ1-3|TRBV5-1|-|-
TGCGCCAGCAGCTTGGGCGGTGGCTCTGGAAACACCATATATTTT
CASSLGGGSGNTIYF
>16|TRBJ2-1|TRBV4-2|-|-
TGTGCCAGCAGCCAAGAAGCTAGCGTGGGGTTCAATGAGCAGTTCTTC
CASSQEASVGFNEQFF
>16|TRBJ2-5|TRBV6-4|-|-
TGTGCCAGCAGTGACTCGAAAGCCCCATCGGAGGAGACCCAGTACTTC
CASSDSKAPSEETQYF
>14|TRBJ1-4|TRBV7-9|-|-
TGTGCCAGCAGCCCCTCCGAGCTGGATGAAAAACTGTTTTTT
CASSPSELDEKLFF
>14|TRBJ2-2|TRBV7-3|-|-
TGTGCCAGCAGGGATGGTATGAACACCGGGGAGCTGTTTTTT
CASRDGMNTGELFF
>13|TRBJ1-5|TRBV7-2|-|-
TGTGCCAGCAGACGTGGGAGCAATCAGCCCCAGCATTTT
CASRRGSNQPQHF
>14|TRBJ2-7|TRBV6-5|TRBD1|-
TGTGCCAGCAGTCCGACAGGGGGCCGCAACGAGCAGTACTTC
CASSPTGGRNEQYF
>16|TRBJ1-4|TRBV11-2|TRBD1|-
TGTGCCAGCAGCTTAGGTAATCAGGGGGCCGGAGAAAAACTGTTTTTT
CASSLGNQGAGEKLFF
>15|TRBJ2-5|TRBV28|TRBD2|-
TGTGCCAGCAACCCTTCTAGCGGGAGAAAAGAGACCCAGTACTTC
CASNPSSGRKETQYF
>16|TRBJ2-7|TRBV4-2|TRBD1|-
TGTGCCAGCAGCCAAGATGGGTGGGGACAGGGATACGAGCAGTACTTC
CASSQDGWGQGYEQYF
>15|TRBJ2-7|TRBV30|TRBD1|-
TGTGCCTGGAGTCCCGGGACAGGGATTGACTACGAGCAGTACTTC
CAWSPGTGIDYEQYF
>14|TRBJ1-1|TRBV2|TRBD1|once
TGTGCCAGCAGGGACGGACAGGGAGTCACTGAAGCTTTCTTT
CASRDGQGVTEAFF
>14|TRBJ1-1|TRBV6-6|-|-
TGTGCCAGCAGTTCAGCAGGGGCGAACACTGAAGCTTTCTTT
CASSSAGANTEAFF
>17|TRBJ2-2|TRBV7-2|TRBD2|few
TGTGCCAGCAGCTTAGGAGGCCTAGCGGGGGCGGTCGGGGAGCTGTTTTTT
CASSLGGLAGAVGELFF
>14|TRBJ1-2|TRBV10-3|-|-
TGTGCCATCAGTGAGTTGGGACTCCAGTATGGCTACACCTTC
CAISELGLQYGYTF
>15|TRBJ2-7|TRBV7-2|-|-
TGTGCCAGCAGCTTAGCGAAGGGGGTGTTCTACGAGCAGTACTTC
CASSLAKGVFYEQYF
>13|TRBJ1-1|TRBV5-1|-|-
TGCGCCAGCAGCTTGAACCGGGGCACTGAAGCTTTCTTT
CASSLNRGTEAFF
>14|TRBJ2-2|TRBV7-2|-|-
TGTGCCAGCAGCTTATCGGGGGACACCGGGGAGCTGTTTTTT
CASSLSGDTGELFF
>15|TRBJ2-7|TRBV2|TRBD2|-
TGTGCCAGCAGGGAGGGACTAGCGGGGGACGGGGAGCAGTACTTC
CASREGLAGDGEQYF
>15|TRBJ1-5|TRBV19|-|once
TGTGCCAGTAGTTCGGGACCAGGTGACAATCAGCCCCAGCATTTT
CASSSGPGDNQPQHF